Below, 17 T cell receptor beta chains from the same sample are listed, as sequenced in a study of shared clonotypes between healthy human individuals (dated by TCRdb to 2020 to 2021). The library was produced with the immunoSEQ multiplex PCR assay. In its TCRdb copy, this immuneACCESS table keeps in-frame sequences only and misses some clones. Where compared with another copy, unresolved V genes explain less than half of these, and the others have no known cause. The sample table shows 490,000 or so clones, and 79% are seen once. Roughly 12% of the sample comes from the top ten. Sample: PBMCs. All receptors come from a woman between 40 and 50 years old in good health. Some clones in this sample may be carry-over from other donors' samples.

The chain employs TRBV4-1 and TRBJ2-3; 11 positions match TRBD2. Germline CDR1 is MGHRA and CDR2 is YSYEKL. Losses at the gene ends were 0 bases for V and 6 bases for J; bases not matched to a gene: 11. There are 18 residues in the CDR3. This chain's CDR3 is CASSQEGLAGSLWDTQYF. CDR3 sequence (DNA): TGCGCCAGCAGCCAAGAAGGACTAGCGGGCTCACTATGGGATACGCAGTATTTT.

This clone was detected once. The CDR3 protein is CAISESGLAASYNEQFF. The DNA of the CDR3 is TGTGCCATCAGTGAGTCGGGGCTAGCGGCCTCCTACAATGAGCAGTTCTTC. The rearrangement uses TRBV10-3 and TRBJ2-1; 7 nucleotides align to TRBD2. The CDR3 extends over 17 amino acids. Germline CDR1 and CDR2: ENHRY and SYGVKD. V lost 0 bases, J lost 0 bases, and 5 bases stayed unmatched.

This chain links TRBV7-9 with TRBJ2-1; D is possibly TRBD1 (6 bases). This CDR3 region has 18 residues. Trimming took off 1 base at V and 12 bases at J, with 28 bases between the two ends. Germline V gene lookup returns CDR1 SEHNR and CDR2 FQNEAQ (reference sequence). The CDR3 spells CASSLELDAGATLQGQFF. CDR3 sequence (DNA): TGTGCCAGCAGCTTAGAACTTGATGCGGGTGCCACGCTACAGGGGCAGTTCTTC.

V is TRBV28 and J is TRBJ2-7, with D possibly being TRBD2 (7 bases). V was trimmed by 5 bases and J by 10 bases, leaving 21 bases between them. CDR3 length equals 14 residues. Germline assignment: CDR1 MDHEN and CDR2 SYDVKM. Written as DNA, the CDR3 is TGTGCCAGCAGTCCCGCCCTTGGGGGGGCCCCACAGTACTTC. This gives the protein CASSPALGGAPQYF.

As regards this clone: The same CDR3 arises from other DNA sequences in this sample as well. The chain uses TRBV27 and TRBJ1-3; TRBD1 matches 7 bases. The CDR3 has 15 amino acids. With 5 bases clipped from V and 1 base from J, the junction kept 5 bases outside the gene matches. Germline CDR1 and CDR2: MNHEY and SMNVEV (reference sequence). In DNA, the CDR3 is TGTGCCAGCAGTCGAGGGGGCAGTTCTGGAAACACCATATATTTT. Translated, it gives CASSRGGSSGNTIYF.

This clone has just one count. This rearrangement joins TRBV29-1 to TRBJ2-5; a possible D gene is TRBD2 (6 bases). The CDR3 is 12 residues long. Deletions cut 6 bases from V and 3 bases from J, with 11 bases between. CDR1 is SQVTM and CDR2 is ANQGSEA in the germline V gene. CDR3 sequence: CSVDSGKETQYF. In DNA, the CDR3 is TGCAGCGTAGATAGCGGCAAAGAGACCCAGTACTTC.

The rearrangement joins TRBV7-2 to TRBJ2-1; a weak D match, TRBD2 (6 bases). The length of the CDR3 is 16 residues. The V and J ends lost 3 bases and 1 base respectively, with 13 bases between them. Germline CDR1 SGHTA, CDR2 FQGNSA. The CDR3 DNA reads as TGTGCCAGCAGCTTTTCCCCGGGACTTTCCTACAATGAGCAGTTCTTC. Protein: CASSFSPGLSYNEQFF.

This clone was counted once. The chain combines TRBV2 with TRBJ2-2; unclear D gene. Germline loops: CDR1 SNHLY, CDR2 FYNNEI. V was trimmed by 7 bases and J by 3 bases, leaving 15 bases between them. The CDR3 has 15 amino acids. CDR3 DNA sequence: TGTGCCAGCACCATGGATCCCGCGGACACCGGGGAGCTGTTTTTT. Translation: CASTMDPADTGELFF.

This clone was observed a few times. The rearrangement links TRBV6-6 to TRBJ2-5; 13 bases map to TRBD2. Germline lookup yields CDR1 MNHNY and CDR2 SVGAGI (reference sequence). Trimming removed 8 bases from V and 2 bases from J; junction bases left unmatched: 5. This CDR3 is 15 amino acids long. The CDR3 sequence is CASHPGLAGQETQYF. CDR3 nucleotide sequence: TGTGCCAGCCACCCGGGACTAGCGGGACAAGAGACCCAGTACTTC.

This clone occurred once. This chain uses TRBV27 with TRBJ2-1, with 8 bases aligning to TRBD2. Germline V lookup: CDR1 MNHEY, CDR2 SMNVEV (reference sequence). The CDR3 consists of 16 residues. J gave up 0 bases and V 5 bases, and 6 bases lay outside the gene matches. The CDR3 reads CASSLTSGGSYNEQFF. Written as DNA, the CDR3 is TGTGCCAGCAGTCTAACTAGCGGCGGCTCCTACAATGAGCAGTTCTTC.

The chain links TRBV4-3 to TRBJ2-1, with TRBD1 as a possible D gene (5 bases). Germline loops: CDR1 LGHNA, CDR2 YSLEER. The V end was cut by 3 bases, the J end by 4 bases, with 7 bases between. CDR3 length equals 13 residues. CDR3 in amino acids: CASSHDSYNEQFF. DNA for the CDR3: TGCGCCAGCAGCCACGACAGTTACAATGAGCAGTTCTTC.

The rearrangement joins TRBV9 to TRBJ2-7; D might be TRBD2 (6 bases). The length of the CDR3 is 15 residues. CDR1 and CDR2 from the germline V gene are SGDLS and YYNGEE. V dropped 3 bases and J dropped 4 bases, with 17 bases sitting between them. The CDR3 region has the DNA TGTGCCAGCAGCGGAGAGATCGACGGGGGTTACGAGCAGTACTTC. Protein sequence: CASSGEIDGGYEQYF.

The J gene is TRBJ2-7, the V gene TRBV5-1, with D perhaps assigned TRBD1 or TRBD2 (6 bases each). V lost 0 bases and J lost 0, with 13 bases in between. Germline lookup yields CDR1 SGHRS and CDR2 YFSETQ. The CDR3 is made up of 16 amino acids. The CDR3 DNA reads TGCGCCAGCAGCTTGGCTCCGGGGGCGGACTCCTACGAGCAGTACTTC. Its translation is CASSLAPGADSYEQYF.

The J gene is TRBJ1-4, the V gene TRBV28; D gene unclear. Germline V CDR1 and CDR2: MDHEN, SYDVKM. V lost 6 bases and J 8 bases, leaving 13 bases between the germline ends. There are 13 residues in the CDR3. CDR3 DNA sequence: TGTGCCAGCAGCAGGCAGGTTCGAGAAAAACTGTTTTTT. Translation gives CASSRQVREKLFF.

The chain has TRBV19 and TRBJ1-2, with D maybe TRBD1 (6 bases). The CDR3 runs to 15 residues. Deletions cut 4 bases from V and 11 bases from J, with 23 bases between. Germline V gives CDR1 LNHDA, CDR2 SQIVND (reference sequence). The CDR3 loop is CASSTGAGGGVRYTF. CDR3 coding DNA: TGTGCCAGTAGTACGGGGGCCGGAGGGGGAGTTCGATACACCTTC. The full variable domain, rest sourced from reference TRBV19 and TRBJ1-2, is DGGITQSPKYLFRKEGQNVTLSCEQNLNHDAMYWYRQDPGQGLRLIYYSQIVNDFQKGDIAEGYSVSREKKESFPLTVTSAQKNPTAFYLCASSTGAGGGVRYTFGSGTRLTVV.

V is TRBV2 and J is TRBJ2-1; 7 positions match TRBD2. Germline CDR1 reads SNHLY; CDR2 reads FYNNEI. The J segment lost 6 bases and the V segment lost 8 bases, leaving 4 bases of the junction unmatched. CDR3 length equals 12 residues. CDR3 nucleotides: TGTGCCAGCGGCGGGAGCCGCAATGAGCAGTTCTTC. Translating it yields CASGGSRNEQFF.

This clone was seen a few times. This chain uses TRBV5-4 with TRBJ2-3; 9 bases agree with TRBD1. CDR3 length: 15 residues. CDR1 is SGHNT and CDR2 is YYREEE in the germline V gene (reference sequence). V shed 5 bases and J 3 bases; nucleotides not matched to a gene: 7. CDR3 amino acids: CASRGGTGITDTQYF. CDR3 DNA: TGTGCCAGCAGGGGCGGGACAGGGATAACAGATACGCAGTATTTT.